The table lists the clone carrying this T cell receptor beta chain with many counts. This specimen belongs to a study of early T cells in non-severe SARS-CoV-2 infection. CDR1 is MGHRA, CDR2 YSYEKL, per germline. The CDR3 has 17 amino acids. V trimming: 2 bases; J trimming: 2 bases; junction bases outside the gene matches: 8. Attachment of unique molecular identifiers was made to individual cDNA molecules. MiXCR, run by TCRdb on the 5' RACE reads, gives a single entry per CDR3 protein. The sample lists just under 85,000 distinct CDR3 sequences; 8% to 13% were seen once. The TCR sequence derives from an adult who was a healthcare worker with PCR-confirmed SARS-CoV-2 infection or an uninfected control (not recorded which). This chain uses TRBV4-1 with TRBJ2-7, with 11 positions matching TRBD2. Source: whole blood, taken at baseline. CDR3 sequence (DNA): TGCGCCAGCAGCCAACAACTAGCGGGAGCTCCCCCCTACGAGCAGTACTTC. It translates to CASSQQLAGAPPYEQYF.